These T cell receptor beta chains were read from a single sample in a study of Ad26.COV2.S vaccination and SARS-CoV-2 variants. Assay: immunoSEQ multiplex PCR; the TCRdb copy retains only in-frame clones and omits some. The sample records approximately 460,000 clones, roughly 87% being singletons. Sequencing used peripheral blood, obtained in a trial of Ad26.COV2.S vaccine versus placebo. The source of these receptors is a person aged 18-60 years who received the Ad26.COV2.S COVID-19 vaccine or a placebo. Both conserved end residues are part of each CDR3. Fields, in order: clone size, V gene, J gene, D gene, CDR3 DNA, CDR3 protein. A D gene is named only where the DNA matches it firmly. Clone size is stated in some rows and not others, as once, few, many or a class when expanded.

size: -
V: TRBV9
J: TRBJ2-1
D: -
DNA: TGTGCCAGCAGCGGAACCCCTCGAACGGGGAGTTCCTACAATGAGCAGTTCTTC
CDR3: CASSGTPRTGSSYNEQFF

size: -
V: TRBV25-1
J: TRBJ1-2
D: -
DNA: TGTGCCAGCAGTGAATACGTCAGGAGCTATGGCTACACCTTC
CDR3: CASSEYVRSYGYTF

size: -
V: TRBV6-5
J: TRBJ2-7
D: -
DNA: TGTGCCAGCAGCAACTCCGGGACGGTGTCCTACGAGCAGTACTTC
CDR3: CASSNSGTVSYEQYF

size: -
V: TRBV5-6
J: TRBJ1-2
D: -
DNA: -
CDR3: CASSLGFGQGTLNTF

size: -
V: TRBV2
J: TRBJ1-1
D: -
DNA: TGTGCCAGCAGTTTCCGGGCTATGAACACTGAAGCTTTCTTT
CDR3: CASSFRAMNTEAFF

size: once
V: TRBV7-9
J: TRBJ2-4
D: -
DNA: TGTGCCAGCAGCTTAGAGGGGAACATTCAGTACTTC
CDR3: CASSLEGNIQYF

size: -
V: TRBV5-1
J: TRBJ1-2
D: TRBD1
DNA: TGCGCCAGCAGCTCGGGACAGGGGGAGGCTGGCTACACCTTC
CDR3: CASSSGQGEAGYTF

size: -
V: TRBV19
J: TRBJ2-2
D: -
DNA: TGTGCCAGTAGTAAAGATGGCTTTACCGGGGAGCTGTTTTTT
CDR3: CASSKDGFTGELFF

size: -
V: TRBV10-3
J: TRBJ2-5
D: -
DNA: TGTGCCATCACGGCAGCCCTCCAAGAGACCCAGTACTTC
CDR3: CAITAALQETQYF

size: -
V: TRBV30
J: TRBJ2-7
D: -
DNA: TGTGCCTGGAGTGTACAGTTGGGCAGGCTGCCGAACTACGAGCAGTACTTC
CDR3: CAWSVQLGRLPNYEQYF

size: -
V: TRBV18
J: TRBJ2-7
D: TRBD1
DNA: TGTGCCAGCTCACCCGGGACAGGGGACAACGAGCAGTACTTC
CDR3: CASSPGTGDNEQYF

size: -
V: TRBV25-1
J: TRBJ2-2
D: -
DNA: TGTGCCAGCAGTGAATCAGGGAACACCGGGGAGCTGTTTTTT
CDR3: CASSESGNTGELFF

size: -
V: TRBV5-1
J: TRBJ1-2
D: -
DNA: TGCGCCAGCAGGAGGACGAACTATGGCTACACCTTC
CDR3: CASRRTNYGYTF

size: -
V: TRBV10-1
J: TRBJ2-1
D: -
DNA: TGCGCCAGCAGTGTTCGTGCCCTTAGCGTGAGGACCGAGATCTCCTACAATGAGCAGTTCTTC
CDR3: CASSVRALSVRTEISYNEQFF

size: -
V: TRBV5-4
J: TRBJ2-6
D: -
DNA: TGTGCCAGCAGCTTAGTTTGGCCGACTCGGCGGGCCAACGTCCTGACTTTC
CDR3: CASSLVWPTRRANVLTF

size: -
V: TRBV15
J: TRBJ2-4
D: TRBD1
DNA: TGTGCCGCAGGACAGGGGAGGGAGAACATTCAGTACTTC
CDR3: CAAGQGRENIQYF

size: -
V: TRBV9
J: TRBJ2-1
D: -
DNA: TGTGCCAGCAGCGTAGTGGGGAGTTCGGCCTACAATGAGCAGTTCTTC
CDR3: CASSVVGSSAYNEQFF

size: -
V: TRBV19
J: TRBJ1-3
D: -
DNA: TGTGCCAGTAGTACCAGGGAGCGGAACACCATATATTTT
CDR3: CASSTRERNTIYF

size: -
V: TRBV3-1/TRBV3-2
J: TRBJ1-4
D: -
DNA: TGTGCCAGCAGCCAGTCAGAAAATGAAAAACTGTTTTTT
CDR3: CASSQSENEKLFF